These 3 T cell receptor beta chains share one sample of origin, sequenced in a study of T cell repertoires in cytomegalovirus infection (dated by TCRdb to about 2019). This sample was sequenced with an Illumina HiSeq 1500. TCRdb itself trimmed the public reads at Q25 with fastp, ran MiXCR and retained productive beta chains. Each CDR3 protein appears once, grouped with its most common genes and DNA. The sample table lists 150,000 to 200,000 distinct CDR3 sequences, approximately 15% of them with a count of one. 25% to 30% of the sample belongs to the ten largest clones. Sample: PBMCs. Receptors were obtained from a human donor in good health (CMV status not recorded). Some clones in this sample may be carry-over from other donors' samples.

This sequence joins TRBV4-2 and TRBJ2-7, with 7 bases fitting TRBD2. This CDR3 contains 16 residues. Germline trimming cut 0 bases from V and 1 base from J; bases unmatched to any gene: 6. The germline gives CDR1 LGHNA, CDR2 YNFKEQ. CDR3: CASSQDPSGSSYEQYF. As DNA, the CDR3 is TGTGCCAGCAGCCAAGATCCTAGCGGTTCGTCCTACGAGCAGTACTTC.

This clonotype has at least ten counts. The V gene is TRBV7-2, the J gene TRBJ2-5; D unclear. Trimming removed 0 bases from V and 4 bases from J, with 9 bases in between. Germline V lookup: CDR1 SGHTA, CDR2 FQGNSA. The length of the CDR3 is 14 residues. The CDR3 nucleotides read TGTGCCAGCAGCTTAGCAGCAACGAGAGAGACCCAGTACTTC. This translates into CASSLAATRETQYF.

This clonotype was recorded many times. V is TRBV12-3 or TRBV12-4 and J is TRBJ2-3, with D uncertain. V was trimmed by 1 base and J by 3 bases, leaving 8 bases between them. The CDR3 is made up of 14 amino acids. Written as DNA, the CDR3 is TGTGCCAGCAGTTTAGGAACCACGACAGATACGCAGTATTTT. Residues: CASSLGTTTDTQYF.